This TCR beta chain was retrieved from a study of OX40 agonist ivuxolimab in advanced cancers. TCRdb keeps only in-frame clones here, not all; method: immunoSEQ multiplex PCR. The sample shows tens of thousands of clones, 88% of them seen only once. The sample holds a few counts of this clone. Its antigen is still unknown. In germline, CDR1 is KGHSH, CDR2 LQKENI. The CDR3 covers 13 residues. V was trimmed by 5 bases and J by 2 bases, leaving 10 bases between them. Study-wide findings and caveats: At 0.1 to 3.0 mg/kg, clonal expansion of CD4+ and CD8+ blood T cells had occurred by week 6.

The source of this sequence is an adult with an advanced solid tumor such as melanoma, head and neck, liver or kidney cancer. This sample comprised CD4+ or CD8+ T cells sorted from blood, obtained in a trial of the OX40 agonist ivuxolimab. The chain joins TRBV18 to TRBJ2-7; D is perhaps TRBD1 or TRBD2 (5 bases each). The CDR3 sequence: CASSVGPPYEQYF. The CDR3 DNA is TGTGCCAGCTCAGTGGGACCCCCCTACGAGCAGTACTTC.